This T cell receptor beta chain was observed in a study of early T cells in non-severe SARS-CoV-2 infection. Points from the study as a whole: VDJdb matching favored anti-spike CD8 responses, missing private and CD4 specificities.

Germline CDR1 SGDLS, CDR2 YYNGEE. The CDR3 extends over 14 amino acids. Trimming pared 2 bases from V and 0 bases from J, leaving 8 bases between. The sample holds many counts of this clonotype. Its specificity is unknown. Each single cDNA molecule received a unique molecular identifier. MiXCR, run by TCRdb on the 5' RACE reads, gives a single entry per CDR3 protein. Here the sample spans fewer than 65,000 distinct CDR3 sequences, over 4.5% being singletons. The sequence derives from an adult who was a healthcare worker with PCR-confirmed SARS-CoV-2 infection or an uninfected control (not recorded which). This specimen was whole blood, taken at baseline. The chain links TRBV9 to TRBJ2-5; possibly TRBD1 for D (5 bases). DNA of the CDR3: TGTGCCAGCAGCGTGGGGCAGTACCAAGAGACCCAGTACTTC. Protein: CASSVGQYQETQYF.